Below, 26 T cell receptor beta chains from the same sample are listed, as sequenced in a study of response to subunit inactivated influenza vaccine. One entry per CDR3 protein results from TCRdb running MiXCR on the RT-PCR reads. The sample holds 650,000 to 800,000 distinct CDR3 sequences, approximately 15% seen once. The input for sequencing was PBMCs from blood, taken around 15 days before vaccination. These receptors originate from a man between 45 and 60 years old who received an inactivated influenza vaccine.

The CDR3 here is CASSPPVTSGATYEQYF. In DNA, the CDR3 is TGTGCCAGCTCACCACCGGTGACTAGCGGGGCGACCTACGAGCAGTACTTC. The chain combines TRBV18 with TRBJ2-7, with TRBD2 identical over 11 bases. Germline trimming cut 0 bases from V and 2 bases from J; bases unmatched to any gene: 6. Germline lookup yields CDR1 KGHSH and CDR2 LQKENI. The CDR3 consists of 17 residues.

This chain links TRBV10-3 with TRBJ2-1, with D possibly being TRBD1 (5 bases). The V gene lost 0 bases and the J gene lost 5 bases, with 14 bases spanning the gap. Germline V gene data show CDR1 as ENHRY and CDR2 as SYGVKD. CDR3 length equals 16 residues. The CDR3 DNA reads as TGTGCCATCAGTGAGTCAAATACTTTGGGGCACAATGAGCAGTTCTTC. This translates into CAISESNTLGHNEQFF.

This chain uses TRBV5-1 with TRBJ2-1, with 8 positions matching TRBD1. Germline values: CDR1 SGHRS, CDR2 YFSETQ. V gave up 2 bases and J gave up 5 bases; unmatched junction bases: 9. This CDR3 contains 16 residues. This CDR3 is CASSFPGTGDHNEQFF. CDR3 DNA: TGCGCCAGCAGCTTTCCCGGGACAGGCGACCACAATGAGCAGTTCTTC. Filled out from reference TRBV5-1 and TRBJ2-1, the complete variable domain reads KAGVTQTPRYLIKTRGQQVTLSCSPISGHRSVSWYQQTPGQGLQFLFEYFSETQRNKGNFPGRFSGRQFSNSRSEMNVSTLELGDSALYLCASSFPGTGDHNEQFFGPGTRLTVL.

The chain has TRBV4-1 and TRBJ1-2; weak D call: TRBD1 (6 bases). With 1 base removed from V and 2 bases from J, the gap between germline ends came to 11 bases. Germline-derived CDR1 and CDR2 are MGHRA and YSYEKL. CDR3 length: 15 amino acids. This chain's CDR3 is CASSQGYQGNYGYTF. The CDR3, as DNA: TGCGCCAGCAGCCAAGGATACCAGGGGAACTATGGCTACACCTTC.

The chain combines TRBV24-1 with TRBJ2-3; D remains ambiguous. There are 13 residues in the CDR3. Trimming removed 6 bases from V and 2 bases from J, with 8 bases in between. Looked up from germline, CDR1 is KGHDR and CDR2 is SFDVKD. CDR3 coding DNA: TGTGCCACCAGTCCACTCAACACAGATACGCAGTATTTT. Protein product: CATSPLNTDTQYF.

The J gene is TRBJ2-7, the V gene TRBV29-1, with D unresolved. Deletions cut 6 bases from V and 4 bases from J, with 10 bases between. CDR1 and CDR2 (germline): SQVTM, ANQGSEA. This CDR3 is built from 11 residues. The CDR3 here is CSVALGYEQYF. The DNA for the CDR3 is TGCAGCGTAGCCCTCGGATACGAGCAGTACTTC.

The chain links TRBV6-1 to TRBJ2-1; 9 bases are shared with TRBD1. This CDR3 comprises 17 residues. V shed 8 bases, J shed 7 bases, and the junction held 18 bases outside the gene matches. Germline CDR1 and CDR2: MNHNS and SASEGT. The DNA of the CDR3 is TGTGCCAGCCTCCTTTTCCCGGGACAGGGTGGTTTGAATGAGCAGTTCTTC. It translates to CASLLFPGQGGLNEQFF.

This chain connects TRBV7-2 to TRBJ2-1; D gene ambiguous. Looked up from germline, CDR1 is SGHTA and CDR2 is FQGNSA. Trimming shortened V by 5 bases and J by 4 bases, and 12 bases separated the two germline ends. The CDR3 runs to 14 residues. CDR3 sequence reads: CASSPLSVYNEQFF. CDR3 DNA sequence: TGTGCCAGCAGCCCTCTATCGGTTTACAATGAGCAGTTCTTC.

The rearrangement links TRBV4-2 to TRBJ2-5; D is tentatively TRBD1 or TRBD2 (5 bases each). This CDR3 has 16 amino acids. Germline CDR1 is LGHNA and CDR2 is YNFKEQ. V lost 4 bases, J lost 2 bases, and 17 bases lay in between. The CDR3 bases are TGTGCCAGCAGCCCTGGCTCCGGGACCCAACAAGAGACCCAGTACTTC. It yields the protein CASSPGSGTQQETQYF.

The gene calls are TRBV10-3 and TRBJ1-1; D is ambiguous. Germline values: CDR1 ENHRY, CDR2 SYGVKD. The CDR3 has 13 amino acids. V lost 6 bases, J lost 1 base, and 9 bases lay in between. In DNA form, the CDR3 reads TGTGCCATCAGCGCGCTGGAGAACACTGAAGCTTTCTTT. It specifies CAISALENTEAFF.

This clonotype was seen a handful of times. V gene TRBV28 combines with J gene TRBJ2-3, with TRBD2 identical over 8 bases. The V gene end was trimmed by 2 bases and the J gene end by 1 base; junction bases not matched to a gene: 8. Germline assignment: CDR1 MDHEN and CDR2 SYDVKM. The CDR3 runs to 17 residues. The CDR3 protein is CASSLKLRGRRTDTQYF. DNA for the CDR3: TGTGCCAGCAGTTTAAAGCTACGCGGGAGGCGCACAGATACGCAGTATTTT.

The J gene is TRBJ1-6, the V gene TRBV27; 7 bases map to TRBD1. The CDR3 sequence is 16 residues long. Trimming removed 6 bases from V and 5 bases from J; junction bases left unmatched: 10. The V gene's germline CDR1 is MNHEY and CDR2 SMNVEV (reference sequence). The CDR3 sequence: CASRQMTGSNNSPLHF. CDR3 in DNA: TGTGCCAGCAGACAGATGACAGGGTCGAATAATTCACCCCTCCACTTT.

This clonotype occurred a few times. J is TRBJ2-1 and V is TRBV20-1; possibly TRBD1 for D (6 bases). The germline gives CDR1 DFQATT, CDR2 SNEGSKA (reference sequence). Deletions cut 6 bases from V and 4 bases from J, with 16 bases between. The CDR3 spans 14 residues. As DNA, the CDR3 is TGCAGTGCCCCAAAGACAGGAAAGTACAATGAGCAGTTCTTC. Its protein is CSAPKTGKYNEQFF.

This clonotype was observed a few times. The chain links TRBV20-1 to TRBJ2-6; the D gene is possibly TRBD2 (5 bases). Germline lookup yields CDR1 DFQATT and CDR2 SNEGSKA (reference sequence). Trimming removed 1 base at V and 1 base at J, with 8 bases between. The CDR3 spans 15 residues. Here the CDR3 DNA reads TGCAGTGCTAGAGCCGAGGGATCTGGGGCCAACGTCCTGACTTTC. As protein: CSARAEGSGANVLTF.

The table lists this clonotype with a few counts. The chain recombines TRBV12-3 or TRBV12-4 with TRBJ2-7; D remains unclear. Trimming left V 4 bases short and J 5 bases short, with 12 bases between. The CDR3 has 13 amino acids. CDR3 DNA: TGTGCCAGCAGTTCCCAACTTGTGGACGAGCAGTACTTC. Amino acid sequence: CASSSQLVDEQYF.

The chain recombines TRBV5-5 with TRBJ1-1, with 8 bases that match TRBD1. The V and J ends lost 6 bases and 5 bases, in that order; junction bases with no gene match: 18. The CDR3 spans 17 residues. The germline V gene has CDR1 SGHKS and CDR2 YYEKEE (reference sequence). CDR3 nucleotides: TGTGCCAGCACCGAACAGGACAGGGTGAGGATCTGGACTGAAGCTTTCTTT. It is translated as CASTEQDRVRIWTEAFF.

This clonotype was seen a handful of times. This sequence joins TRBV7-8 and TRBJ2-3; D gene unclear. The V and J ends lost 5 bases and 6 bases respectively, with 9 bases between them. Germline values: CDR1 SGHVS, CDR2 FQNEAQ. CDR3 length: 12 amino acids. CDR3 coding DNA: TGTGCCAGCAGCGCCCGGTTGGATACGCAGTATTTT. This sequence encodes CASSARLDTQYF. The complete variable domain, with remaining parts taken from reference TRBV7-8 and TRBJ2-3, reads GAGVSQSPRYKVAKRGQDVALRCDPISGHVSLFWYQQALGQGPEFLTYFQNEAQLDKSGLPSDRFFAERPEGSVSTLKIQRTQQEDSAVYLCASSARLDTQYFGPGTRLTVL.

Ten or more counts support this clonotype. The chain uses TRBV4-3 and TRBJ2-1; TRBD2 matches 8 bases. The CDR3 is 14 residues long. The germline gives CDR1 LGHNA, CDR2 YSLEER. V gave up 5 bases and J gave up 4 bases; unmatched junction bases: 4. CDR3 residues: CASSRGLDYNEQFF. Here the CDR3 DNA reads TGCGCCAGCAGCAGGGGACTAGATTACAATGAGCAGTTCTTC.

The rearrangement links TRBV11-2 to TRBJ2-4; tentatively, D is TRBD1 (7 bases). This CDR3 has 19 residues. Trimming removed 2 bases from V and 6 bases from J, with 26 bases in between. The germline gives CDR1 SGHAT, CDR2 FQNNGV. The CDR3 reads CASSLRSGGSSLLINIQYF. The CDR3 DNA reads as TGTGCCAGCAGCTTAAGGTCAGGGGGGTCTTCCCTCCTCATAAACATTCAGTACTTC.

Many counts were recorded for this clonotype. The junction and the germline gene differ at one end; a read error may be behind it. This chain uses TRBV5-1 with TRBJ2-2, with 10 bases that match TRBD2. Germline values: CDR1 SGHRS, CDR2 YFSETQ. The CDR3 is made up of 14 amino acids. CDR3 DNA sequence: TGTGCCAGCAGCTTAGCGGGGGGAACCGGGGAGCTGTTTTTT. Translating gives CASSLAGGTGELFF.

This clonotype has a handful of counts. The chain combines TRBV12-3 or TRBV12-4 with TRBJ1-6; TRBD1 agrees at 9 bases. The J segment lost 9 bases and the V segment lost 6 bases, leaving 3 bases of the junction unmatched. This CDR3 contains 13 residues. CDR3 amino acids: CASRETGGSPLHF. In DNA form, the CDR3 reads TGTGCCAGCAGAGAGACAGGGGGTTCACCCCTCCACTTT.

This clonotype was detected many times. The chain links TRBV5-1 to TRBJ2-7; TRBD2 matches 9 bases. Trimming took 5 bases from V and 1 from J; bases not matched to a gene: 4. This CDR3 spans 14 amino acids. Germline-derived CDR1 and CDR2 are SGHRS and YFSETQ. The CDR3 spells CASRDSGGSYEQYF. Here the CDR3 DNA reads TGCGCCAGCAGGGACAGCGGGGGGTCCTACGAGCAGTACTTC.

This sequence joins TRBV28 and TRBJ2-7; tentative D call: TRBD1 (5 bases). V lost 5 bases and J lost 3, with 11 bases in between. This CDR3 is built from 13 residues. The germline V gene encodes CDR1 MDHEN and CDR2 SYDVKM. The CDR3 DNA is TGTGCCAGCAGTGCAGGGTTCGGCTACGAGCAGTACTTC. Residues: CASSAGFGYEQYF.

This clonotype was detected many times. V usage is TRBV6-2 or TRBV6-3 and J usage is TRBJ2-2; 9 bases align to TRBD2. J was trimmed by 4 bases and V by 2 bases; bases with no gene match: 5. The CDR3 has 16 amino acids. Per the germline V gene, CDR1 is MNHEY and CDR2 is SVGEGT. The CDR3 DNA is TGTGCCAGCAGTTACCTTAGCGGGAGCCCCACCGGGGAGCTGTTTTTT. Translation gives CASSYLSGSPTGELFF.

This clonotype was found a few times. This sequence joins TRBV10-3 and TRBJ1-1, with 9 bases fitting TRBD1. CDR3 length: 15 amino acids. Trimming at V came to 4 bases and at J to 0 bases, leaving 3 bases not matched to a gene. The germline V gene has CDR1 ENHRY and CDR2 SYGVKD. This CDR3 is CAISAGTGMNTEAFF. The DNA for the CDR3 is TGTGCCATCAGTGCAGGGACAGGGATGAACACTGAAGCTTTCTTT.

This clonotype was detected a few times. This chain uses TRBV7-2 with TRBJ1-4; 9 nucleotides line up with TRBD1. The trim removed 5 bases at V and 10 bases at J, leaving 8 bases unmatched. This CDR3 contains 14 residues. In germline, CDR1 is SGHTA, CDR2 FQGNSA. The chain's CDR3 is CASSPTRTGAKLFF. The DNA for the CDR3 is TGTGCCAGCAGCCCGACTAGGACAGGGGCAAAACTGTTTTTT.